These T cell receptor beta chains were read from a single sample in a study of blood T cell repertoires in COVID-19. Libraries were prepared by immunoSEQ multiplex PCR; TCRdb keeps only in-frame clonotypes and omits some of them. The sample consists of under 95,000 clones, less than 90% of them appearing once. Material: peripheral blood. The source is an elderly woman with acute or convalescent COVID-19. Each CDR3 is given with its conserved first and last residue. The order of the fields is D gene, V gene, J gene, clone size, CDR3 protein, CDR3 DNA. The D gene is left open where the match is weak. Only part of the rows carry a size: once, few, many, or a class if the clone is expanded.

D: TRBD1; V: TRBV6-5; J: TRBJ2-7; size: NA; CDR3: CASSYSPGQGLSEQYF; DNA: TGTGCCAGCAGTTACTCTCCGGGACAGGGATTGAGCGAGCAGTACTTC
D: TRBD2; V: TRBV5-1; J: TRBJ2-5; size: NA; CDR3: CASSLTGLAGSETQYF; DNA: TGCGCCAGCAGCTTAACCGGACTAGCGGGGTCGGAGACCCAGTACTTC
D: TRBD1; V: TRBV5-4; J: TRBJ2-1; size: NA; CDR3: CASRDGTGRINEQFF; DNA: TGTGCCAGCAGGGACGGGACAGGGAGGATAAATGAGCAGTTCTTC
D: NA; V: TRBV2; J: TRBJ1-2; size: NA; CDR3: CASSNTFQRTGPGHGYTF; DNA: TGTGCCAGCAGCAATACCTTTCAAAGAACAGGGCCGGGACATGGCTACACCTTC
D: NA; V: TRBV7-9; J: TRBJ2-7; size: NA; CDR3: CASSHVESGPGYEQYF; DNA: TGTGCCAGCAGCCACGTAGAGAGCGGGCCCGGATACGAGCAGTACTTC
D: NA; V: TRBV6-5; J: TRBJ1-2; size: NA; CDR3: CASSYGQGLGFGYTF; DNA: TGTGCCAGCAGTTACGGCCAGGGGTTGGGGTTTGGCTACACCTTC
D: NA; V: TRBV5-5; J: TRBJ1-4; size: NA; CDR3: CASSFNEARNEKLFF; DNA: TGTGCCAGCAGTTTTAACGAGGCCAGAAATGAAAAACTGTTTTTT
D: NA; V: TRBV6-5; J: TRBJ2-5; size: NA; CDR3: CASKYYQETQYF; DNA: TGTGCCAGCAAGTACTATCAAGAGACCCAGTACTTC
D: NA; V: TRBV2; J: TRBJ2-7; size: few; CDR3: CASIRGRTYEQYF; DNA: TGTGCCAGCATCAGAGGGCGTACCTACGAGCAGTACTTC
D: NA; V: TRBV5-1; J: TRBJ2-2; size: NA; CDR3: CASRPVNTGELFF; DNA: TGCGCCAGCAGGCCGGTGAACACCGGGGAGCTGTTTTTT
D: NA; V: TRBV19; J: TRBJ1-5; size: NA; CDR3: CASTPILWNQPQHF; DNA: TGTGCCAGTACCCCTATTTTGTGGAATCAGCCCCAGCATTTT
D: TRBD1; V: TRBV7-2; J: TRBJ1-2; size: NA; CDR3: CASSPRQGGKGYTF; DNA: TGTGCCAGCAGCCCCCGACAAGGGGGCAAGGGCTACACCTTC
D: NA; V: TRBV5-8; J: TRBJ2-5; size: NA; CDR3: CASSLGAGAIQETQYF; DNA: TGTGCCAGCAGCTTGGGGGCGGGGGCGATCCAAGAGACCCAGTACTTC
D: NA; V: TRBV21-1; J: TRBJ2-7; size: NA; CDR3: CASRIAAYEQYF; DNA: TGTGCCAGCAGAATTGCGGCCTACGAGCAGTACTTC
D: NA; V: TRBV4-1; J: TRBJ2-7; size: NA; CDR3: CASSPPSGGAVWDEQYF; DNA: TGCGCCAGCAGCCCTCCATCAGGCGGGGCGGTTTGGGACGAGCAGTACTTC
D: TRBD1; V: TRBV5-4; J: TRBJ1-1; size: NA; CDR3: CASSFPGTGNTEAFF; DNA: TGTGCCAGCAGCTTTCCCGGGACAGGGAACACTGAAGCTTTCTTT
D: NA; V: TRBV7-9; J: TRBJ2-7; size: NA; CDR3: CASSIDLPYEQYF; DNA: TGTGCCAGCAGCATAGACTTACCCTACGAGCAGTACTTC
D: NA; V: TRBV5-6; J: TRBJ2-3; size: NA; CDR3: CASSLTDTQYF; DNA: TGTGCCAGCAGCCTCACAGATACGCAGTATTTT
D: NA; V: TRBV11-3; J: TRBJ1-4; size: NA; CDR3: CASRRDNTNEKLFF; DNA: TGTGCCAGCAGAAGGGACAATACTAATGAAAAACTGTTTTTT
D: TRBD1; V: TRBV6-5; J: TRBJ1-4; size: NA; CDR3: CASRSGGSNEKLFF; DNA: TGTGCCAGCAGGTCAGGGGGGTCTAATGAAAAACTGTTTTTT
D: TRBD1; V: TRBV27; J: TRBJ1-6; size: NA; CDR3: CASSLSGTGYLSPLHF; DNA: TGTGCCAGCAGTTTATCGGGGACAGGGTATTTGTCACCCCTCCACTTT
D: TRBD1; V: TRBV11-1; J: TRBJ2-7; size: NA; CDR3: CASSLNQGAEEQYF; DNA: TGTGCCAGCAGCTTAAACCAGGGGGCTGAAGAGCAGTACTTC
D: TRBD1; V: TRBV28; J: TRBJ1-5; size: NA; CDR3: CASADRGPNQPQHF; DNA: TGTGCCAGCGCGGACAGGGGGCCCAATCAGCCCCAGCATTTT
D: NA; V: TRBV2; J: TRBJ2-7; size: NA; CDR3: CASRNRDSGMGEQYF; DNA: TGTGCCAGCAGAAACCGGGATTCGGGTATGGGAGAGCAGTACTTC
D: TRBD2; V: TRBV19; J: TRBJ2-7; size: NA; CDR3: CASSMTGGVYEQYF; DNA: TGTGCCAGTAGTATGACCGGGGGGGTGTACGAGCAGTACTTC
D: TRBD1; V: TRBV7-8; J: TRBJ2-7; size: few; CDR3: CASSAFPGQEAEQYF; DNA: TGTGCCAGCAGCGCTTTTCCGGGACAGGAGGCCGAGCAGTACTTC
D: NA; V: TRBV6-6; J: TRBJ2-3; size: NA; CDR3: CASTNGGVGTQYF; DNA: TGTGCCAGCACCAACGGGGGAGTCGGTACGCAGTATTTT
D: TRBD2; V: TRBV2; J: TRBJ2-3; size: NA; CDR3: CASSAPGLAEDTQYF; DNA: TGTGCCAGCAGCGCTCCGGGACTAGCCGAAGATACGCAGTATTTT
D: NA; V: TRBV5-5; J: TRBJ1-2; size: NA; CDR3: CASSLGEPYYGYTF; DNA: TGTGCCAGCAGCTTGGGGGAGCCCTACTATGGCTACACCTTC
D: TRBD1; V: TRBV4-1; J: TRBJ2-7; size: NA; CDR3: CASSPDRGLTYEQYF; DNA: TGCGCCAGCAGCCCAGACAGGGGGCTAACCTACGAGCAGTACTTC
D: NA; V: TRBV24-1; J: TRBJ2-5; size: NA; CDR3: CATSPGSLRETQYF; DNA: TGTGCCACCAGTCCGGGGAGCTTGAGAGAGACCCAGTACTTC
D: NA; V: TRBV7-9; J: TRBJ1-4; size: once; CDR3: CASSLGVGVNEKLFF; DNA: TGTGCCAGCAGCTTAGGAGTCGGGGTAAATGAAAAACTGTTTTTT
D: NA; V: TRBV5-6; J: TRBJ2-7; size: NA; CDR3: CASSSGTYEQYF; DNA: TGTGCCAGCAGCTCCGGGACCTACGAGCAGTACTTC
D: TRBD1; V: TRBV3-1/TRBV3-2; J: TRBJ2-5; size: NA; CDR3: CASSQVAGGRETQYF; DNA: TGTGCCAGCAGCCAAGTGGCAGGGGGCCGGGAGACCCAGTACTTC
D: NA; V: TRBV20-1; J: TRBJ1-2; size: NA; CDR3: CSARLLGGNTF; DNA: TGCAGTGCTAGACTCCTAGGAGGCAACACCTTC
D: TRBD1; V: TRBV6-6; J: TRBJ1-2; size: NA; CDR3: CASSLLWDRDRGPVNYGYTF; DNA: TGTGCCAGCAGCCTTCTCTGGGACCGGGACAGGGGGCCCGTGAACTATGGCTACACCTTC
D: TRBD1; V: TRBV28; J: TRBJ2-7; size: NA; CDR3: CASSLWPLTGASSYEQYF; DNA: TGTGCCAGCAGTTTATGGCCACTTACAGGGGCTTCGTCCTACGAGCAGTACTTC
D: NA; V: TRBV6-5; J: TRBJ2-7; size: NA; CDR3: CASSQARVGEQYF; DNA: TGTGCCAGCAGTCAGGCCAGGGTGGGCGAGCAGTACTTC
D: NA; V: TRBV5-4; J: TRBJ2-2; size: few; CDR3: CASSPTRGITGELFF; DNA: TGTGCCAGCAGCCCGACTAGGGGTATCACCGGGGAGCTGTTTTTT
D: NA; V: TRBV10-3; J: TRBJ2-2; size: NA; CDR3: CAISVQENTGELFF; DNA: TGTGCCATCAGTGTGCAGGAAAACACCGGGGAGCTGTTTTTT
D: TRBD2; V: TRBV5-1; J: TRBJ2-5; size: NA; CDR3: CASSLLERGVRGQETQYF; DNA: TGCGCCAGCAGCTTGTTGGAGCGGGGGGTTAGGGGGCAAGAGACCCAGTACTTC
D: TRBD1; V: TRBV19; J: TRBJ1-2; size: NA; CDR3: CASTSLPGQANYGYTF; DNA: TGTGCCAGTACGTCCCTCCCGGGACAGGCTAACTATGGCTACACCTTC
D: NA; V: TRBV5-4; J: TRBJ2-7; size: NA; CDR3: CASSLGQRNYEQYF; DNA: TGTGCCAGCAGCTTGGGACAGAGAAACTACGAGCAGTACTTC
D: NA; V: TRBV18; J: TRBJ1-1; size: once; CDR3: CASSPLTGLAEAFF; DNA: TGTGCCAGCTCACCACTGACGGGTCTCGCTGAAGCTTTCTTT
D: NA; V: TRBV7-9; J: TRBJ2-1; size: NA; CDR3: CASSLPLAEAPYNEQFF; DNA: TGTGCCAGCAGCTTACCCCTCGCGGAGGCCCCCTACAATGAGCAGTTCTTC
D: NA; V: TRBV18; J: TRBJ2-3; size: few; CDR3: CASSPPKQPSSTDTQYF; DNA: TGTGCCAGCTCACCACCGAAACAGCCCTCTAGCACAGATACGCAGTATTTT
D: TRBD1; V: TRBV19; J: TRBJ2-7; size: NA; CDR3: CASSGDSSYEQYF; DNA: TGTGCCAGTAGTGGGGACAGCTCCTACGAGCAGTACTTC
D: NA; V: TRBV5-1; J: TRBJ2-1; size: NA; CDR3: CASSGLLTTSFF; DNA: TGCGCCAGCAGCGGTTTGTTGACTACCAGTTTCTTC
D: NA; V: TRBV7-2; J: TRBJ1-5; size: NA; CDR3: CASSLVAAQPQHF; DNA: TGTGCCAGCAGCTTAGTGGCGGCACAGCCCCAGCATTTT
D: TRBD2; V: TRBV2; J: TRBJ2-1; size: NA; CDR3: CASRQTSGANNEQFF; DNA: TGTGCCAGCAGACAAACTAGCGGGGCGAACAATGAGCAGTTCTTC
D: NA; V: TRBV15; J: TRBJ1-1; size: NA; CDR3: CATSRDLDMNTEAFF; DNA: TGTGCCACCAGCAGAGATTTAGACATGAACACTGAAGCTTTCTTT
D: NA; V: TRBV5-5; J: TRBJ1-2; size: NA; CDR3: CASSLSQTNYGYTF; DNA: TGTGCCAGCAGCCTCAGTCAAACCAACTATGGCTACACCTTC
D: TRBD2; V: TRBV3-1/TRBV3-2; J: TRBJ2-5; size: NA; CDR3: CASRGGGEETQYF; DNA: TGTGCCAGCAGGGGCGGGGGGGAAGAGACCCAGTACTTC
D: TRBD1; V: TRBV6-2/TRBV6-3; J: TRBJ1-2; size: NA; CDR3: CASRPTGGDGYTF; DNA: TGTGCCAGCAGACCTACAGGGGGTGATGGCTACACCTTC
D: TRBD2; V: TRBV5-6; J: TRBJ2-7; size: NA; CDR3: CASSLGLAVSYEQYF; DNA: TGTGCCAGCAGCCTAGGACTAGCGGTGTCCTACGAGCAGTACTTC